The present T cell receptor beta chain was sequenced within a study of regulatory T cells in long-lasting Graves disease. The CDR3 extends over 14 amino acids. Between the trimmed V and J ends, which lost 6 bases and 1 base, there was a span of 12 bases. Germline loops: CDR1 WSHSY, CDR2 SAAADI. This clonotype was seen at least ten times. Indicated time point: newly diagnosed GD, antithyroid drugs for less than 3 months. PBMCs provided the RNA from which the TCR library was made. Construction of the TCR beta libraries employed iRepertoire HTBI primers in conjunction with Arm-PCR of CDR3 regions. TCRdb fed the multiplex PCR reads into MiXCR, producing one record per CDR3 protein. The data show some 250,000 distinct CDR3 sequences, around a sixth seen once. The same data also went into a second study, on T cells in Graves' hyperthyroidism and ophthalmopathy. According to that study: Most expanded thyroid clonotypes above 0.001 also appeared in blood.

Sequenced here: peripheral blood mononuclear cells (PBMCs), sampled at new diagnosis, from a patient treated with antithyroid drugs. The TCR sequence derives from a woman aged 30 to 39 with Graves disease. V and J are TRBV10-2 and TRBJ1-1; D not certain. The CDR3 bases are TGCGCCAGCAGATTGGCAGAGCCGAACACTGAAGCTTTCTTT. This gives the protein CASRLAEPNTEAFF.